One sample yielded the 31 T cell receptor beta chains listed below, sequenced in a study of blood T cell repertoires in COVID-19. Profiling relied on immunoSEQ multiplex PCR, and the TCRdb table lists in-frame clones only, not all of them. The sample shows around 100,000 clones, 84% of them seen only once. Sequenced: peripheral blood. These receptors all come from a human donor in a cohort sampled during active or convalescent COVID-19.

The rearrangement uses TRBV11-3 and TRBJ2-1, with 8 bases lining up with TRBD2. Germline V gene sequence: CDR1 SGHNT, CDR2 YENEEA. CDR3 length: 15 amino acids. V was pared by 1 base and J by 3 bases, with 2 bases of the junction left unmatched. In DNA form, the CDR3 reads TGTGCCAGCAGCTTAGCGGGGGGGAACTACAATGAGCAGTTCTTC. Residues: CASSLAGGNYNEQFF.

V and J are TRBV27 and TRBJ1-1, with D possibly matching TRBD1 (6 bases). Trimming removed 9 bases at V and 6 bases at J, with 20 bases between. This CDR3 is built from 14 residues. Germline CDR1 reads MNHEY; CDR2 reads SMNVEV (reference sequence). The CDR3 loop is CASSLGGGIAEAFF. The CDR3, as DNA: TGTGCCAGTTCTCTCGGGGGGGGCATCGCTGAAGCTTTCTTT.

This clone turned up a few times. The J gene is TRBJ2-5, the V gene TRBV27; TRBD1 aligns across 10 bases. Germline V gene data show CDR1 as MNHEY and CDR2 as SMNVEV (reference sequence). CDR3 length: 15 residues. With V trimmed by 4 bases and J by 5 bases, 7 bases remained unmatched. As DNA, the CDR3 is TGTGCCAGCAGTTCACCGGGACAGGGGTTGGAGACCCAGTACTTC. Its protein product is CASSSPGQGLETQYF.

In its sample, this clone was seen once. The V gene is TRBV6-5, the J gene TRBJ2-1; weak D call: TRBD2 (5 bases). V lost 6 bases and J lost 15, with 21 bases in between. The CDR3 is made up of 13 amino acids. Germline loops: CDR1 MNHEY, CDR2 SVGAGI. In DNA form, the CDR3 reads TGTGCCAGCAGCTCCGGGGTTGAAGGGATGTGGTTCTTC. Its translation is CASSSGVEGMWFF.

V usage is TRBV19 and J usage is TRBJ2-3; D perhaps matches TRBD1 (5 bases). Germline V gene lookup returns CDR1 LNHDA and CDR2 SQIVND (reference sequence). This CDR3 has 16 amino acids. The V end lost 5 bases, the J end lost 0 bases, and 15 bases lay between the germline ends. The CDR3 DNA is TGTGCCAGTAGTCCCTCAGGGCGCCGTAGCACAGATACGCAGTATTTT. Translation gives CASSPSGRRSTDTQYF.

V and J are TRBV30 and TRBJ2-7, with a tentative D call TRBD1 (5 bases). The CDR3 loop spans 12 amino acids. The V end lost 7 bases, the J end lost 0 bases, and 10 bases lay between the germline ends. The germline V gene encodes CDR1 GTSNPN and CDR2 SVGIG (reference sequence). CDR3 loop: CAYRTNSYEQYF. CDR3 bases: TGTGCCTACAGGACCAACTCCTACGAGCAGTACTTC.

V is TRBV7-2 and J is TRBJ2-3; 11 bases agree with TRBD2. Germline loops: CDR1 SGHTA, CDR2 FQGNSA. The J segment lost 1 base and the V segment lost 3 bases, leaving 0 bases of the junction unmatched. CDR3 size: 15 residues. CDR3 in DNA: TGTGCCAGCAGCTTGACTAGCGGGGGCACAGATACGCAGTATTTT. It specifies CASSLTSGGTDTQYF.

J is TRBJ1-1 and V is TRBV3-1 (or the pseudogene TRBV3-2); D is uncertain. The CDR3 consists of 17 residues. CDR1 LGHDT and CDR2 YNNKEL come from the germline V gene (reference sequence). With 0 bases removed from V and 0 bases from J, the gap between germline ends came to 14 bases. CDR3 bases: TGTGCCAGCAGCCAAGACCACAGACAAGTACTGAACACTGAAGCTTTCTTT. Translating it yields CASSQDHRQVLNTEAFF.

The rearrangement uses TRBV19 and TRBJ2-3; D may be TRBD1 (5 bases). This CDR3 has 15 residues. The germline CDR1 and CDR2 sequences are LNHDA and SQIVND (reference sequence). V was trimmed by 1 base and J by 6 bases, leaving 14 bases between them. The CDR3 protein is CASSIGQGNYDTQYF. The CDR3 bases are TGTGCCAGTAGTATAGGTCAGGGTAACTACGATACGCAGTATTTT. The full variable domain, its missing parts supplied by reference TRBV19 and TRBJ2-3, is DGGITQSPKYLFRKEGQNVTLSCEQNLNHDAMYWYRQDPGQGLRLIYYSQIVNDFQKGDIAEGYSVSREKKESFPLTVTSAQKNPTAFYLCASSIGQGNYDTQYFGPGTRLTVL.

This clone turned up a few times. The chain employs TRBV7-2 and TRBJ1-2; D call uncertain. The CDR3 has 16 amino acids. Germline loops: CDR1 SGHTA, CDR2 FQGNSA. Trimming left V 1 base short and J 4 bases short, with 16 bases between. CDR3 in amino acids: CASSLGGREFSYGYTF. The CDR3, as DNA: TGTGCCAGCAGCTTAGGGGGTCGGGAATTTAGCTATGGCTACACCTTC.

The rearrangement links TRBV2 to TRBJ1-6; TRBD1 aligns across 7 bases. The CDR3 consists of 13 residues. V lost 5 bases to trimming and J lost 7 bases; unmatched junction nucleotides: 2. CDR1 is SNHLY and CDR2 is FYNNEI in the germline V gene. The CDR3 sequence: CASSSGGNSPLHF. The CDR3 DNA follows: TGTGCCAGCAGTTCAGGGGGAAATTCACCCCTCCACTTT.

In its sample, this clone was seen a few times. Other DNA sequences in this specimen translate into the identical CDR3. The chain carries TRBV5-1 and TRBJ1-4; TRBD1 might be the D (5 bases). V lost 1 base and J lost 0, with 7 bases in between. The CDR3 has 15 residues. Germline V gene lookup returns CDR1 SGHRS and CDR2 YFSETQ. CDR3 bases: TGCGCCAGCAGCTTGATAGGGGCAACTAATGAAAAACTGTTTTTT. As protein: CASSLIGATNEKLFF. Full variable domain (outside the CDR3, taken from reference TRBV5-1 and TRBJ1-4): KAGVTQTPRYLIKTRGQQVTLSCSPISGHRSVSWYQQTPGQGLQFLFEYFSETQRNKGNFPGRFSGRQFSNSRSEMNVSTLELGDSALYLCASSLIGATNEKLFFGSGTQLSVL.

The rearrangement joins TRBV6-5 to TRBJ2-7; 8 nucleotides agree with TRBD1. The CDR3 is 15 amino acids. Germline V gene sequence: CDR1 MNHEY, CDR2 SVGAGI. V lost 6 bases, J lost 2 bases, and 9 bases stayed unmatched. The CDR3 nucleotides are TGTGCCAGCAGCAACGACAGGGGTGCCACCTACGAGCAGTACTTC. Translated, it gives CASSNDRGATYEQYF.

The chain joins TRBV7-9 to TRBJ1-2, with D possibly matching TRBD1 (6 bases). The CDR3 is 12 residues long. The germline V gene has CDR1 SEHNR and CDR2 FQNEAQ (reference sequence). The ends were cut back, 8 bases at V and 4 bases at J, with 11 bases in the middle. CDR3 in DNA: TGTGCCAGCGGGGGCAGGGGCTATGGCTACACCTTC. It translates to CASGGRGYGYTF.

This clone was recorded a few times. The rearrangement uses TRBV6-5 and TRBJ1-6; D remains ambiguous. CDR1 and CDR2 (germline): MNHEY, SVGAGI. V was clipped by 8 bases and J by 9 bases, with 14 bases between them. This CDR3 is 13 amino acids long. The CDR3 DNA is TGTGCCAGCGTTATGGCGGAGGGTTCACCCCTCCACTTT. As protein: CASVMAEGSPLHF.

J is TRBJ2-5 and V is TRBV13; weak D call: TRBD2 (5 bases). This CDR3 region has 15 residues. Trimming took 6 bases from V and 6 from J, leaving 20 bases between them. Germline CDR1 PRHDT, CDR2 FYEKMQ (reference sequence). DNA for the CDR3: TGTGCCAGCAGACGATCGGGGTTTAATACGCAGACCCAGTACTTC. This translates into CASRRSGFNTQTQYF.

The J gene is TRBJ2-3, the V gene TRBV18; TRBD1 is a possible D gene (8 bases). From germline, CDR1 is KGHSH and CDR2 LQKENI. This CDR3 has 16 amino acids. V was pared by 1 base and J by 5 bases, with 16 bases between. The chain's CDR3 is CASSPLTGGGEDTQYF. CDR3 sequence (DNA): TGTGCCAGCTCACCACTCACAGGGGGGGGTGAAGATACGCAGTATTTT.

The CDR3: CASSFGDRVDYGYTF. The DNA of the CDR3 is TGCGCCAGCAGCTTCGGGGACAGGGTAGACTATGGCTACACCTTC. The V call is TRBV5-1, the J call TRBJ1-2; 9 bases match TRBD1. The V and J ends lost 2 bases and 3 bases, in that order; junction bases with no gene match: 5. Germline V gene data show CDR1 as SGHRS and CDR2 as YFSETQ. CDR3 length: 15 residues.

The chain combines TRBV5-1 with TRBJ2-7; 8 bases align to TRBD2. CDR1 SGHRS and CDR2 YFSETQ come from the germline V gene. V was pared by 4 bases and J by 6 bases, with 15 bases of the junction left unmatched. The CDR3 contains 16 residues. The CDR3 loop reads CASSNTQVGGAGEQYF. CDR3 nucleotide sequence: TGCGCCAGCAGCAACACTCAGGTCGGGGGGGCCGGCGAGCAGTACTTC. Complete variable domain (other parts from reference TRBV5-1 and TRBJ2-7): KAGVTQTPRYLIKTRGQQVTLSCSPISGHRSVSWYQQTPGQGLQFLFEYFSETQRNKGNFPGRFSGRQFSNSRSEMNVSTLELGDSALYLCASSNTQVGGAGEQYFGPGTRLTVT.

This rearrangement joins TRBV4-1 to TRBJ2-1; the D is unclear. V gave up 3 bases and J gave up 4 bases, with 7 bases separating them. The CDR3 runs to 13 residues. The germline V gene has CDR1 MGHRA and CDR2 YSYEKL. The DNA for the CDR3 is TGCGCCAGCAGCCATTACAGTTACAATGAGCAGTTCTTC. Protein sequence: CASSHYSYNEQFF.

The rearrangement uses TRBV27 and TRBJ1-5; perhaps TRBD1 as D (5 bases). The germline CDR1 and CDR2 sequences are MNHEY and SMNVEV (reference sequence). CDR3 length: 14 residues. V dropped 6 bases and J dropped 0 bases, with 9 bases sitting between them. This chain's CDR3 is CASRQTASNQPQHF. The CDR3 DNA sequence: TGTGCCAGCAGGCAGACAGCTAGCAATCAGCCCCAGCATTTT.

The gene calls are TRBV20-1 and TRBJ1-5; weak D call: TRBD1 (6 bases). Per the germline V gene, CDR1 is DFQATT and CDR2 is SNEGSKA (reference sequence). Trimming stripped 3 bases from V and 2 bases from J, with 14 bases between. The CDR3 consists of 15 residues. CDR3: CSASKGEGGNQPQHF. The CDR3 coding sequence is TGCAGTGCTAGTAAGGGGGAAGGGGGCAATCAGCCCCAGCATTTT.

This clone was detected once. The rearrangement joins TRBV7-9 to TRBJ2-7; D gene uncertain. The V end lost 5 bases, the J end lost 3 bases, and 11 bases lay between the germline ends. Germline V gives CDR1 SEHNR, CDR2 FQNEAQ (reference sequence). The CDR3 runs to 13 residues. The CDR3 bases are TGTGCCAGCAGCCCAGATATGGTCTACGAGCAGTACTTC. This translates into CASSPDMVYEQYF.

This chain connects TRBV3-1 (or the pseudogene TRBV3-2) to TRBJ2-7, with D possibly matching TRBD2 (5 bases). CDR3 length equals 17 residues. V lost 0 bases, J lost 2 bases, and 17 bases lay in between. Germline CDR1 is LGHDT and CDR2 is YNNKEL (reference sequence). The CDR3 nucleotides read TGTGCCAGCAGCCAAGATCATCCGAGGGCGCCCCCCTACGAGCAGTACTTC. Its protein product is CASSQDHPRAPPYEQYF.

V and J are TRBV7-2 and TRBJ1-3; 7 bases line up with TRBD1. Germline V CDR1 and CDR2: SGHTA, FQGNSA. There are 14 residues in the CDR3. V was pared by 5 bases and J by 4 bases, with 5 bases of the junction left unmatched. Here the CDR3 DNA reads TGTGCCAGCAGCAAACAGGGGTCCGGAAACACCATATATTTT. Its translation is CASSKQGSGNTIYF.

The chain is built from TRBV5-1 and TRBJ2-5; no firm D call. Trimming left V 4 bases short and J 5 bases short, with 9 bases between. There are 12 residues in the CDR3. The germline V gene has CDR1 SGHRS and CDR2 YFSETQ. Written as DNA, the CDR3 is TGCGCCAGCAGCCCGACATGGGAGACCCAGTACTTC. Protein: CASSPTWETQYF.

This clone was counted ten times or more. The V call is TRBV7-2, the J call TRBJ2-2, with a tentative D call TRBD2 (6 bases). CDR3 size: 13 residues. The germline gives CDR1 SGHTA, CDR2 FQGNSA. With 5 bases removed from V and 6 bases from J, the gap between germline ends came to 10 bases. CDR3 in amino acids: CASSPWEAGELFF. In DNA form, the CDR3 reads TGTGCCAGCAGCCCCTGGGAGGCCGGGGAGCTGTTTTTT.

The CDR3 loop reads CASSTVILGLAVNEQFF. The CDR3 DNA sequence: TGTGCCAGCAGCACTGTAATTTTGGGACTAGCGGTGAATGAGCAGTTCTTC. V gene TRBV5-6 combines with J gene TRBJ2-1; 11 positions match TRBD2. CDR1 is SGHDT and CDR2 is YYEEEE in the germline V gene. The CDR3 contains 17 residues. V was pared by 4 bases and J by 7 bases, with 13 bases of the junction left unmatched. Full variable domain (remainder filled in from reference TRBV5-6 and TRBJ2-1): DAGVTQSPTHLIKTRGQQVTLRCSPKSGHDTVSWYQQALGQGPQFIFQYYEEEERQRGNFPDRFSGHQFPNYSSELNVNALLLGDSALYLCASSTVILGLAVNEQFFGPGTRLTVL.

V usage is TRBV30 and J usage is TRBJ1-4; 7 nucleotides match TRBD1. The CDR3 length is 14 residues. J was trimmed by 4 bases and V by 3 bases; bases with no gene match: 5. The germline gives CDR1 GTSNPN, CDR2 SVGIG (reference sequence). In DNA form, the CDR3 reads TGTGCCTGGAGCCCGGGACAGCATAATGAAAAACTGTTTTTT. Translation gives CAWSPGQHNEKLFF.

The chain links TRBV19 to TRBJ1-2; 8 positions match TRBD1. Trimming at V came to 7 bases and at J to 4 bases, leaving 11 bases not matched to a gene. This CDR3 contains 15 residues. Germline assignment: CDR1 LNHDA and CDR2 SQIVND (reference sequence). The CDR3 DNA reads TGTGCCAGTAATCCCTCCGGGACAGGAATCTATGGCTACACCTTC. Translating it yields CASNPSGTGIYGYTF.

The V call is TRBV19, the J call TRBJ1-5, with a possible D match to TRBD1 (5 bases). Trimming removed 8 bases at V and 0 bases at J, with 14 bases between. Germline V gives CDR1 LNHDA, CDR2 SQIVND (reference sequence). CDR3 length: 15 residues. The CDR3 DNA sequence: TGTGCCAGTCGAGAGACAGTCTATAGCAATCAGCCCCAGCATTTT. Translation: CASRETVYSNQPQHF.